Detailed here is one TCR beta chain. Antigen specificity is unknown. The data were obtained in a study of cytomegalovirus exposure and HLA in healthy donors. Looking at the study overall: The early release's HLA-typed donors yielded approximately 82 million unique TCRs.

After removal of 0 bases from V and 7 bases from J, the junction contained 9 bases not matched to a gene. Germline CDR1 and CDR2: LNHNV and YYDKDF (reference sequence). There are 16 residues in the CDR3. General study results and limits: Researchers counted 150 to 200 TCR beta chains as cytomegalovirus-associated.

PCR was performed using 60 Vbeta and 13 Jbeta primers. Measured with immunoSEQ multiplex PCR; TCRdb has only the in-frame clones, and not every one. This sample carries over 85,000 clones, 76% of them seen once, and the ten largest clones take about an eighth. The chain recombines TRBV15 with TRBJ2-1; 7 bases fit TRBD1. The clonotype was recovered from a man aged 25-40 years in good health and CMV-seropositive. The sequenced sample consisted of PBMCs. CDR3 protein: CATSREGTVWRNEQFF. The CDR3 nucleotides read TGTGCCACCAGCAGAGAGGGGACAGTCTGGAGGAATGAGCAGTTCTTC.